The TCR beta chain under discussion was sequenced for a study of OX40 agonist ivuxolimab in advanced cancers. About the investigation overall: Ivuxolimab, which targeted the costimulatory receptor OX40 (CD134), was an agonistic, fully human IgG2 monoclonal antibody. Intravenous ivuxolimab was administered to patients every 2 weeks at six dose levels: 0.01, 0.1, 0.3, 1.5, 3 and 10 mg/kg. Of the roughly 54 patients in dose escalation, about 20 had hepatocellular carcinoma, roughly 15 had melanoma, 9 had renal cell carcinoma and 9 had head and neck cancer. In the dose-escalation cohort, 82.7% of patients were male, and the mean age was roughly 60 years, with a range of about 20 to 79. Prior anti-PD-1, anti-PD-L1 or anti-CTLA-4 therapy was permitted, and 40% of dose-escalation patients had received checkpoint inhibitors. Partial responses were achieved by three dose-escalation patients, of whom one had hepatocellular carcinoma and two had cutaneous melanoma. Peripheral TCRbeta sequencing was intended to test whether TCR sequence diversity was altered and clonal T-cell expansion was caused by ivuxolimab. The paper describes the monotherapy dose-escalation part (N ≈ 51 patients) of the phase I trial of ivuxolimab. Broad study findings and their caveats: Antigen specificity was not determined for the clonally expanded peripheral T cells. Low levels of normalized T-cell clonal expansion were also seen in some patients who did not respond. Partial responders in the 0.1-3.0 mg/kg groups had among the lowest normalized peripheral clonal expansion, especially among CD8+ T cells. At doses from 0.1 to 3.0 mg/kg, clonal expansion was seen in both CD4+ and CD8+ blood T cells between baseline and week 6. After ivuxolimab, expanded clones were on average more numerous among CD8+ T cells than among CD4+ T cells.

About this clone: Its specific antigen is unknown. No per-base quality is available; no much larger clone lies one base away.

Including cysteine and phenylalanine, the CDR3 has 17 amino acids. CDR3 DNA only is kept here, 51 bases in frame from base 1. Relative to germline, V is 0 bases shorter and J is 6 bases shorter, with 15 bases between their ends. The germline V gene encodes CDR1 LGHNA and CDR2 YNFKEQ. Genomic DNA was extracted from sorted cells for sequencing of the TCRbeta CDR3 region. The immunoSEQ Assay was used for sequencing of TCRbeta CDR3 regions. TCRdb took over this immuneACCESS table, retaining in-frame rearrangements with V and J assigned. Such tables are incomplete; in checked studies, under half of the missing clones stem from an unresolved V gene, and the remainder is unexplained. Across this sample there are roughly 80,000 clones, with about 89% seen only once. Together, the top ten hold roughly 0.79% of the sample. The trial excluded patients who had a history of autoimmune disease or who were on systemic immunosuppression. Peripheral blood for TCR sequencing was drawn from every dose cohort at baseline, at cycle 4 day 1 and at cycle 7 day 1. Samples came from an open-label, multicenter, first-in-human phase I dose-escalation trial of ivuxolimab. The trial enrolled adults with locally advanced or metastatic head and neck squamous cell, hepatocellular, melanoma or renal cell carcinoma. CD4+ and CD8+ T cells were sorted separately from peripheral blood before TCR sequencing.

This material consisted of CD4+ or CD8+ T cells sorted from blood, taken in a trial of the OX40 agonist ivuxolimab. The receptor was isolated from an adult with an advanced solid tumor such as melanoma, head and neck, liver or kidney cancer. The receptor chain draws on TRBV4-2 and TRBJ1-6; matching of 5 bases hints at TRBD1 as the D gene. The sequence in DNA is TGTGCCAGCAGCCAAGATTCCCGTGGGGGGAGTAATTCACCCCTCCACTTT. It is translated as CASSQDSRGGSNSPLHF.